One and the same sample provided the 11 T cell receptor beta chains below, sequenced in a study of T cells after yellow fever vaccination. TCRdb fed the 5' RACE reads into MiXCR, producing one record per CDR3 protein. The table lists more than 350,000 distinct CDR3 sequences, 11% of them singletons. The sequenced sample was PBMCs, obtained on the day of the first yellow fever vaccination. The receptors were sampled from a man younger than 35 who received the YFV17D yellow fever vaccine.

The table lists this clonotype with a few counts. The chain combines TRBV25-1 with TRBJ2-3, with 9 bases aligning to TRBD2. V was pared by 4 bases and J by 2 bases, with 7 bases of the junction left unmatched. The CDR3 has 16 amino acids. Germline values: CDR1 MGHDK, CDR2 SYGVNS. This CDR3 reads CASSASSGAYTDTQYF. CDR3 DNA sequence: TGTGCCAGCAGTGCCTCTAGCGGGGCCTACACAGATACGCAGTATTTT.

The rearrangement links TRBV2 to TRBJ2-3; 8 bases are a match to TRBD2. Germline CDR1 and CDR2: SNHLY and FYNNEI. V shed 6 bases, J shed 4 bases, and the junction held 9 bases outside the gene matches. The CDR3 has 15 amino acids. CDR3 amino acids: CASRVRLARADTQYF. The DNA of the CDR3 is TGTGCCAGCAGGGTCCGACTAGCGCGGGCAGATACGCAGTATTTT. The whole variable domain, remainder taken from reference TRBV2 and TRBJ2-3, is EPEVTQTPSHQVTQMGQEVILRCVPISNHLYFYWYRQILGQKVEFLVSFYNNEISEKSEIFDDQFSVERPDGSNFTLKIRSTKLEDSAMYFCASRVRLARADTQYFGPGTRLTVL.

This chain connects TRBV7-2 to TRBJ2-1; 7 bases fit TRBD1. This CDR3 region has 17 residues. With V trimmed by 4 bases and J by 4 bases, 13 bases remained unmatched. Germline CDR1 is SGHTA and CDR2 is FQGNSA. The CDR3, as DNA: TGTGCCAGCAGCTACTCCGCTAGGGCAGGGGGATACAATGAGCAGTTCTTC. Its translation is CASSYSARAGGYNEQFF.

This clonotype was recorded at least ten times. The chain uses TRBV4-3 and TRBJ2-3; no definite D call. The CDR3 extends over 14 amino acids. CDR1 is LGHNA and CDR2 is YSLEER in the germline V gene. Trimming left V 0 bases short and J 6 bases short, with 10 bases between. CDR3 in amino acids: CASSQDGGRDTQYF. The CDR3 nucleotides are TGCGCCAGCAGCCAAGATGGTGGGCGGGATACGCAGTATTTT.

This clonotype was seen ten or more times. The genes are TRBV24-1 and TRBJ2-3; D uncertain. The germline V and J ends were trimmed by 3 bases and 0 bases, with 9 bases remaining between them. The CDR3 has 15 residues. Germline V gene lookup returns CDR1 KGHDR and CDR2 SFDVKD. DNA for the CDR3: TGTGCCACCAGTGATGCAACGGACAGCACAGATACGCAGTATTTT. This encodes CATSDATDSTDTQYF.

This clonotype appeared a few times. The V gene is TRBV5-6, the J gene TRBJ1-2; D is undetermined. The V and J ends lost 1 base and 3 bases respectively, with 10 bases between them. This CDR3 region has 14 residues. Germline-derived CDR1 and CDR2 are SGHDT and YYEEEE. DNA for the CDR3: TGTGCCAGCAGCTTGTGGCAGAACGACTATGGCTACACCTTC. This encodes CASSLWQNDYGYTF.

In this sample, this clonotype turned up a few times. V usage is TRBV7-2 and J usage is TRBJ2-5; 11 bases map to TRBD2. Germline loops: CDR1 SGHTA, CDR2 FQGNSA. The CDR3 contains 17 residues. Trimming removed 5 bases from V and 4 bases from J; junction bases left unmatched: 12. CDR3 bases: TGTGCCAGCAGCCCCAGACCACTAGCGGGGGTTGGAGAGACCCAGTACTTC. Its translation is CASSPRPLAGVGETQYF.

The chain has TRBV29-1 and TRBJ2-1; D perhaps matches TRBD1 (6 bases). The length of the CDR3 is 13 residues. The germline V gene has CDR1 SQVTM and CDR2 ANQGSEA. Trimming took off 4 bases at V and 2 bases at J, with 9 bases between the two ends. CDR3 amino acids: CSVAGVPYNEQFF. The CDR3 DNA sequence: TGCAGCGTTGCAGGGGTTCCCTACAATGAGCAGTTCTTC.

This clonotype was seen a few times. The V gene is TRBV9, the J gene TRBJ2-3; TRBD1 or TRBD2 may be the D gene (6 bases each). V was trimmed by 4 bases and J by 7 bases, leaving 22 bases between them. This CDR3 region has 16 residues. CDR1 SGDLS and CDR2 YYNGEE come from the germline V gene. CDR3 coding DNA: TGTGCCAGCAGCCCCCGGGGGCGCGGGGAAACCAATACGCAGTATTTT. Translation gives CASSPRGRGETNTQYF.

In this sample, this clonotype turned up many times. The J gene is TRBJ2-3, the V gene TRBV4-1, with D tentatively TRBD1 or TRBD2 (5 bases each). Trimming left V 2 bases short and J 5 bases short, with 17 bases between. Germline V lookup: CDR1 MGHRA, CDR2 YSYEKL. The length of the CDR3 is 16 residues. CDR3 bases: TGCGCCAGCAGCCAATTGGGACCGCCGGCGGGAGATACGCAGTATTTT. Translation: CASSQLGPPAGDTQYF.

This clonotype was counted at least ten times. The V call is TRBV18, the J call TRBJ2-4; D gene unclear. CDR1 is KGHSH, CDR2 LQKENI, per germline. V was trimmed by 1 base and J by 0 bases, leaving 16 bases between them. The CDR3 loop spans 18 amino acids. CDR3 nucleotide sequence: TGTGCCAGCTCACCACTGGCGCCAGGAGCACTAGCCAAAAACATTCAGTACTTC. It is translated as CASSPLAPGALAKNIQYF.